The 10 T cell receptor beta chains listed next were all sequenced from one sample in a study of T cell responses to AZD1222 COVID-19 vaccine. Sequencing used immunoSEQ multiplex PCR; TCRdb keeps in-frame clones, though not all of them. The sample contains about 150,000 clones, roughly nine tenths of which appear only once. The source was peripheral blood, collected on day 0 of MenACWY control vaccination. These receptors all come from an adult in good health.

The chain recombines TRBV4-1 with TRBJ1-4, with D hard to call. Deletions cut 4 bases from V and 4 bases from J, with 13 bases between. The CDR3 length is 15 residues. Looked up from germline, CDR1 is MGHRA and CDR2 is YSYEKL. CDR3 sequence (DNA): TGCGCCAGCAGCCCGTTGGACGGGGATAATGAAAAACTGTTTTTT. Residues: CASSPLDGDNEKLFF.

This chain joins TRBV30 and TRBJ1-1, with D possibly matching TRBD1 (5 bases). V lost 0 bases and J 5 bases, leaving 10 bases between the germline ends. Germline CDR1 reads GTSNPN; CDR2 reads SVGIG (reference sequence). The CDR3 loop spans 13 amino acids. The DNA for the CDR3 is TGTGCCTGGAGTGTAAGGGGCTGGACTGAAGCTTTCTTT. Protein: CAWSVRGWTEAFF.

The chain couples TRBV29-1 to TRBJ1-1, with D possibly being TRBD1 (5 bases). V gave up 6 bases and J gave up 10 bases, with 12 bases separating them. The germline gives CDR1 SQVTM, CDR2 ANQGSEA. The CDR3 is 10 amino acids. CDR3 DNA sequence: TGCAGCGTGGCGGGGCGGGGAGCTTTCTTT. Translated, it gives CSVAGRGAFF.

The chain joins TRBV28 to TRBJ1-1, with a weak D call TRBD1 (5 bases). Trimming took off 0 bases at V and 2 bases at J, with 7 bases between the two ends. Germline assignment: CDR1 MDHEN and CDR2 SYDVKM. CDR3 length equals 14 residues. The CDR3 sequence: CASSLWDTNTEAFF. CDR3 bases: TGTGCCAGCAGTTTATGGGACACAAACACTGAAGCTTTCTTT.

This clone showed up just a few times. The chain employs TRBV6-6 and TRBJ2-7, with D perhaps TRBD1 (8 bases). The germline gives CDR1 MNHNY, CDR2 SVGAGI (reference sequence). This CDR3 is 13 amino acids long. Trimming stripped 6 bases from V and 7 bases from J, with 16 bases between. The CDR3 DNA is TGTGCCAGCAGCCCCGGACAGGGAGGGGAGCAGTACTTC. This sequence encodes CASSPGQGGEQYF.

In DNA form, the CDR3 reads TGTGCCAGCAGCTTACTTCAGGGAGCCTCTGGAAACACCATATATTTT. Its translation is CASSLLQGASGNTIYF. The V gene is TRBV11-2, the J gene TRBJ1-3; TRBD1 is a possible D gene (5 bases). V was trimmed by 2 bases and J by 0 bases, leaving 11 bases between them. The CDR3 is made up of 16 amino acids. Germline lookup yields CDR1 SGHAT and CDR2 FQNNGV.

V and J are TRBV19 and TRBJ1-4; TRBD1 matches at 9 bases. CDR3 length: 15 amino acids. The V segment lost 5 bases and the J segment 7 bases; nucleotides outside the gene matches: 8. Germline CDR1 reads LNHDA; CDR2 reads SQIVND (reference sequence). As DNA, the CDR3 is TGTGCCAGTAGTCCTCACAGGGGGCGCGGTGAAAAACTGTTTTTT. This gives the protein CASSPHRGRGEKLFF.

The gene calls are TRBV9 and TRBJ2-1; D is tentatively TRBD1 or TRBD2 (6 bases each). Germline V gene data show CDR1 as SGDLS and CDR2 as YYNGEE. With 1 base removed from V and 0 bases from J, the gap between germline ends came to 14 bases. This CDR3 comprises 17 residues. The CDR3 nucleotides are TGTGCCAGCAGCGTACTTTTTTCGGGGGCCTCCTACAATGAGCAGTTCTTC. Translation: CASSVLFSGASYNEQFF.

The J gene is TRBJ2-7, the V gene TRBV6-2 or TRBV6-3; 8 bases map to TRBD1. The germline V gene has CDR1 MNHEY and CDR2 SVGEGT. Unmatched junction bases numbered 9, after V lost 2 bases and J lost 0 bases. The CDR3 covers 17 residues. This CDR3 is CASSYGGAGGSSYEQYV. CDR3 nucleotide sequence: TGTGCCAGCAGTTACGGCGGCGCAGGGGGCTCCTCCTACGAGCAGTACGTC.

This chain uses TRBV29-1 with TRBJ1-2; D gene unclear. This CDR3 has 15 residues. Germline loops: CDR1 SQVTM, CDR2 ANQGSEA. V dropped 0 bases and J dropped 2 bases, with 13 bases sitting between them. CDR3 sequence reads: CSVEDPGMTNYGYTF. CDR3 nucleotides: TGCAGCGTTGAAGACCCGGGTATGACCAACTATGGCTACACCTTC.